This entry lists 21 T cell receptor beta chains sequenced from one sample in a study of graft-versus-host responses after intestinal transplantation. Measured with immunoSEQ multiplex PCR; TCRdb has only the in-frame clones, and not every one. In the table there are approximately 99,000 clones, 80% to 95% of which are singletons. No antigen is known for these receptors. The sequences come from unstimulated CD8+ T cells sorted from spleen or lymph node cells, collected before transplant. The receptors were gathered from a human donor who was the organ donor for an intestinal transplant.

The genes are TRBV2 and TRBJ2-7; 7 nucleotides agree with TRBD1. Germline CDR1 is SNHLY and CDR2 is FYNNEI. The CDR3 length is 13 residues. V shed 6 bases, J shed 2 bases, and the junction held 4 bases outside the gene matches. DNA for the CDR3: TGTGCCAGCAGCGGACAGGATACCTACGAGCAGTACTTC. Its translation: CASSGQDTYEQYF.

V gene TRBV5-4 combines with J gene TRBJ2-5, with 8 bases identical to TRBD1. Germline CDR1 SGHNT, CDR2 YYREEE (reference sequence). V dropped 4 bases and J dropped 3; count of bases not matched to a gene: 5. This CDR3 region has 14 residues. DNA of the CDR3: TGTGCCAGCAGCGGTGGGGACAGGAAAGAGACCCAGTACTTC. Its translation: CASSGGDRKETQYF.

The rearrangement links TRBV28 to TRBJ1-6; 7 bases align to TRBD1. The CDR3 length is 16 residues. J lost 6 bases, V lost 8 bases, and 13 bases had no gene match. The germline gives CDR1 MDHEN, CDR2 SYDVKM. Written as DNA, the CDR3 is TGTGCCAGCTCCGCTCGTACAGGGGTAGGTAATTCACCCCTCCACTTT. This encodes CASSARTGVGNSPLHF.

This clone was seen once. The V call is TRBV29-1, the J call TRBJ1-2, with unresolved D. Germline loops: CDR1 SQVTM, CDR2 ANQGSEA. This CDR3 region has 14 residues. V was clipped by 4 bases and J by 8 bases, with 20 bases between them. The CDR3 nucleotides read TGCAGCGTTGTACCCGACGGAGGTTTCGGGGGCTACACCTTC. Translating it yields CSVVPDGGFGGYTF.

The J gene is TRBJ1-2, the V gene TRBV28; possibly TRBD1 for D (5 bases). CDR3 size: 15 residues. CDR1 is MDHEN and CDR2 is SYDVKM in the germline V gene. V dropped 5 bases and J dropped 5 bases, with 18 bases sitting between them. This chain's CDR3 is CASSITQDFLYGYTF. As DNA, the CDR3 is TGTGCCAGCAGTATAACACAGGATTTCTTATATGGCTACACCTTC.

The chain couples TRBV4-1 to TRBJ2-7, with 9 positions matching TRBD2. V trimming: 2 bases; J trimming: 2 bases; junction bases outside the gene matches: 4. The V gene's germline CDR1 is MGHRA and CDR2 YSYEKL. This CDR3 region has 15 residues. The CDR3 nucleotides read TGCGCCAGCAGCCAACCGGGACTAGCCGCCTACGAGCAGTACTTC. Translating gives CASSQPGLAAYEQYF.

The chain couples TRBV2 to TRBJ1-2, with D tentatively TRBD1 (5 bases). The CDR3 is 13 amino acids. V shed 2 bases and J shed 8 bases, with 12 bases lying between them. Germline CDR1 SNHLY, CDR2 FYNNEI. CDR3 sequence reads: CASSENQGPGYTF. DNA for the CDR3: TGTGCCAGCAGTGAAAATCAGGGTCCGGGCTACACCTTC.

V and J are TRBV11-2 and TRBJ2-1; 7 bases agree with TRBD1. V gave up 3 bases and J gave up 5 bases; unmatched junction bases: 16. Germline V gene data show CDR1 as SGHAT and CDR2 as FQNNGV. The CDR3 spans 18 residues. The CDR3 sequence: CASSFLPPLGQDNNEQFF. CDR3 nucleotides: TGTGCCAGCAGCTTTCTCCCCCCTTTAGGACAGGACAACAATGAGCAGTTCTTC.

The J gene is TRBJ2-6, the V gene TRBV7-9, with no clear D. The CDR3 totals 13 residues. CDR1 and CDR2 from the germline V gene are SEHNR and FQNEAQ (reference sequence). Trimming shortened V by 4 bases and J by 2 bases, and 3 bases separated the two germline ends. The CDR3 loop is CASSWPGANVLTF. CDR3 DNA: TGTGCCAGCAGCTGGCCTGGGGCCAACGTCCTGACTTTC.

V and J are TRBV4-1 and TRBJ2-7; 11 bases match TRBD2. In germline, CDR1 is MGHRA, CDR2 YSYEKL. J gave up 11 bases and V 0 bases, and 21 bases lay outside the gene matches. The CDR3 has 19 residues. The CDR3 coding sequence is TGCGCCAGCAGCCAAGATTCCACCAGTAGCGGGGGGGCCCATCCCGGGGAGTACTTC. It encodes CASSQDSTSSGGAHPGEYF.

J is TRBJ2-3 and V is TRBV5-1; no reliable D call. CDR3 length: 15 residues. The V gene's germline CDR1 is SGHRS and CDR2 YFSETQ. Between the trimmed V and J ends, which lost 1 base and 1 base, there was a span of 10 bases. CDR3 bases: TGCGCCAGCAGCTTGCTACCCCCTGGCACAGATACGCAGTATTTT. As protein: CASSLLPPGTDTQYF.

This chain links TRBV9 with TRBJ2-1; 7 nucleotides line up with TRBD2. V was clipped by 3 bases and J by 4 bases; unmatched bases: 7. The length of the CDR3 is 15 residues. CDR1 is SGDLS and CDR2 is YYNGEE in the germline V gene. CDR3 sequence (DNA): TGTGCCAGCAGCGACGGGACTACACAATACAATGAGCAGTTCTTC. It codes for CASSDGTTQYNEQFF.

V and J are TRBV28 and TRBJ1-5; a weak D match, TRBD1 (6 bases). Trimming pared 3 bases from V and 3 bases from J, leaving 15 bases between. This CDR3 is 16 amino acids long. From germline, CDR1 is MDHEN and CDR2 SYDVKM. The CDR3 region has the DNA TGTGCCAGCAGTTTCTTCAAACAGGGACCCAATCAGCCCCAGCATTTT. Translation: CASSFFKQGPNQPQHF.

J is TRBJ2-7 and V is TRBV11-2, with a possible D match to TRBD1 (6 bases). Germline CDR1 SGHAT, CDR2 FQNNGV. The germline V and J ends were trimmed by 4 bases and 6 bases, with 22 bases remaining between them. The CDR3 is 16 amino acids. The CDR3 sequence: CASSSAVNQGKREQYF. The DNA for the CDR3 is TGTGCCAGCAGCTCCGCAGTGAACCAGGGGAAGCGCGAGCAGTACTTC.

The V gene is TRBV2, the J gene TRBJ2-5; 8 bases match TRBD1. Matching the DNA end better, TRBJ2-7 makes the J call doubtful. Germline CDR1 is SNHLY and CDR2 is FYNNEI. The CDR3 loop spans 14 amino acids. CDR3 coding DNA: TGTGCCAGCAGTGACGAACAGGGGGTTTACGAGCAGTACTTC. This codes for CASSDEQGVYEQYF.

The chain recombines TRBV30 with TRBJ1-1; TRBD1 matches 7 bases. CDR3 size: 13 residues. J was trimmed by 1 base and V by 5 bases; bases with no gene match: 4. Germline-derived CDR1 and CDR2 are GTSNPN and SVGIG (reference sequence). The CDR3 nucleotides are TGTGCCTGGGGACAGGATTCGAACACTGAAGCTTTCTTT. Its translation: CAWGQDSNTEAFF.

This clone was picked up one time. The chain links TRBV4-1 to TRBJ2-1, with D perhaps matching TRBD1 (6 bases). Trimming left V 3 bases short and J 4 bases short, with 13 bases between. This CDR3 has 15 residues. Germline V gives CDR1 MGHRA, CDR2 YSYEKL. The CDR3 sequence: CASSHRAGEYNEQFF. The CDR3, as DNA: TGCGCCAGCAGCCACCGGGCAGGGGAGTACAATGAGCAGTTCTTC.

The genes are TRBV19 and TRBJ1-2, with 8 bases fitting TRBD1. The V gene's germline CDR1 is LNHDA and CDR2 SQIVND (reference sequence). This CDR3 contains 13 residues. J was trimmed by 5 bases and V by 7 bases; bases with no gene match: 6. CDR3 residues: CASKGQDFYGYTF. Written as DNA, the CDR3 is TGTGCCAGTAAGGGACAGGATTTTTATGGCTACACCTTC.

The gene calls are TRBV5-4 and TRBJ1-3, with a possible D match to TRBD1 (5 bases). Germline assignment: CDR1 SGHNT and CDR2 YYREEE (reference sequence). V lost 2 bases to trimming and J lost 4 bases, with 13 bases between them. There are 15 residues in the CDR3. Here the CDR3 DNA reads TGTGCCAGCAGCTTTGAATGGGGCCGGGGAAACACCATATATTTT. Protein sequence: CASSFEWGRGNTIYF. Looking up the rest from reference TRBV5-4 and TRBJ1-3 gives the full variable domain: ETGVTQSPTHLIKTRGQQVTLRCSSQSGHNTVSWYQQALGQGPQFIFQYYREEENGRGNFPPRFSGLQFPNYSSELNVNALELDDSALYLCASSFEWGRGNTIYFGEGSWLTVV.

V is TRBV6-5 and J is TRBJ2-1; D is undetermined. Germline CDR1 is MNHEY and CDR2 is SVGAGI. The germline V and J ends were trimmed by 0 bases and 8 bases, with 17 bases remaining between them. The CDR3 contains 16 residues. Written as DNA, the CDR3 is TGTGCCAGCAGTTACTCGACTGGCCCCGTTATCTATGAGCAGTTCTTC. Its protein is CASSYSTGPVIYEQFF.

This chain joins TRBV29-1 and TRBJ2-1; TRBD2 aligns across 7 bases. The germline CDR1 and CDR2 sequences are SQVTM and ANQGSEA. Germline trimming cut 2 bases from V and 1 base from J; bases unmatched to any gene: 5. CDR3 length: 15 amino acids. The CDR3 region is CSVESLASSYNEQFF. The CDR3, as DNA: TGCAGCGTTGAATCACTAGCGAGTTCCTACAATGAGCAGTTCTTC.